In its sample, the clone carrying this T cell receptor (beta chain) was seen a few times. Its specificity is not known. This sample was included in a study of cytomegalovirus exposure and HLA in healthy donors. 60 Vbeta and 13 Jbeta primers were used in PCR. Assay: immunoSEQ multiplex PCR; the TCRdb copy retains only in-frame clones and omits some. The sample has approximately 160,000 clones; 70% to 80% are singletons. Study results and limitations: In a later analysis, a missense DCLRE1C variant was linked to TCR beta V- and J-gene trimming. Per a later analysis, 18,000 or so TCR beta sequences showed association with HLA alleles at 0.05 false discovery rate.

This TCR was recovered from a man aged 40-49 years in good health and CMV-seronegative. Sequences were obtained from PBMCs.

The DNA of the CDR3 is TGTGCCTGGAGGCCAGGGGCGCCCACTGAAGCTTTCTTT. This gives the protein CAWRPGAPTEAFF. The chain employs TRBV30 and TRBJ1-1; D is perhaps TRBD1 (6 bases). This CDR3 contains 13 residues. The germline V gene encodes CDR1 GTSNPN and CDR2 SVGIG (reference sequence). The V gene lost 3 bases and the J gene lost 4 bases, with 12 bases spanning the gap.